This T cell receptor (beta chain) emerged from a study of post-analysis software for immune sequencing data. Researchers reported that TCR beta cDNA libraries carried unique molecular identifiers. Via MiXCR, TCRdb re-called the PCR reads, giving one row per CDR3 protein. Of hundreds of thousands of distinct CDR3 sequences listed, roughly three fifths were seen once; the top ten hold about 11%. Regarding this clonotype: What it recognizes is unknown.

CDR1 and CDR2 from the germline V gene are SGHTA and FQGNSA. The CDR3 consists of 17 residues. Germline trimming cut 5 bases from V and 8 bases from J; bases unmatched to any gene: 10. Findings of the study overall: A few TRBV segments were significantly more frequent in patients than in controls. TRBV5-6, TRBV5-1 and TRBV20-1 were among these segments. Samples prepared in the same batch strongly co-clustered by F measure.

The chain is built from TRBV7-2 and TRBJ2-1, with 15 bases aligning to TRBD2. Sequencing was done on a sample of blood. This TCR came from a girl aged 2-9 years with multiple sclerosis. The CDR3 here is CASSDGLAGGPGDEQFF. Here the CDR3 DNA reads TGTGCCAGCAGCGATGGACTAGCGGGGGGGCCCGGTGATGAGCAGTTCTTC.